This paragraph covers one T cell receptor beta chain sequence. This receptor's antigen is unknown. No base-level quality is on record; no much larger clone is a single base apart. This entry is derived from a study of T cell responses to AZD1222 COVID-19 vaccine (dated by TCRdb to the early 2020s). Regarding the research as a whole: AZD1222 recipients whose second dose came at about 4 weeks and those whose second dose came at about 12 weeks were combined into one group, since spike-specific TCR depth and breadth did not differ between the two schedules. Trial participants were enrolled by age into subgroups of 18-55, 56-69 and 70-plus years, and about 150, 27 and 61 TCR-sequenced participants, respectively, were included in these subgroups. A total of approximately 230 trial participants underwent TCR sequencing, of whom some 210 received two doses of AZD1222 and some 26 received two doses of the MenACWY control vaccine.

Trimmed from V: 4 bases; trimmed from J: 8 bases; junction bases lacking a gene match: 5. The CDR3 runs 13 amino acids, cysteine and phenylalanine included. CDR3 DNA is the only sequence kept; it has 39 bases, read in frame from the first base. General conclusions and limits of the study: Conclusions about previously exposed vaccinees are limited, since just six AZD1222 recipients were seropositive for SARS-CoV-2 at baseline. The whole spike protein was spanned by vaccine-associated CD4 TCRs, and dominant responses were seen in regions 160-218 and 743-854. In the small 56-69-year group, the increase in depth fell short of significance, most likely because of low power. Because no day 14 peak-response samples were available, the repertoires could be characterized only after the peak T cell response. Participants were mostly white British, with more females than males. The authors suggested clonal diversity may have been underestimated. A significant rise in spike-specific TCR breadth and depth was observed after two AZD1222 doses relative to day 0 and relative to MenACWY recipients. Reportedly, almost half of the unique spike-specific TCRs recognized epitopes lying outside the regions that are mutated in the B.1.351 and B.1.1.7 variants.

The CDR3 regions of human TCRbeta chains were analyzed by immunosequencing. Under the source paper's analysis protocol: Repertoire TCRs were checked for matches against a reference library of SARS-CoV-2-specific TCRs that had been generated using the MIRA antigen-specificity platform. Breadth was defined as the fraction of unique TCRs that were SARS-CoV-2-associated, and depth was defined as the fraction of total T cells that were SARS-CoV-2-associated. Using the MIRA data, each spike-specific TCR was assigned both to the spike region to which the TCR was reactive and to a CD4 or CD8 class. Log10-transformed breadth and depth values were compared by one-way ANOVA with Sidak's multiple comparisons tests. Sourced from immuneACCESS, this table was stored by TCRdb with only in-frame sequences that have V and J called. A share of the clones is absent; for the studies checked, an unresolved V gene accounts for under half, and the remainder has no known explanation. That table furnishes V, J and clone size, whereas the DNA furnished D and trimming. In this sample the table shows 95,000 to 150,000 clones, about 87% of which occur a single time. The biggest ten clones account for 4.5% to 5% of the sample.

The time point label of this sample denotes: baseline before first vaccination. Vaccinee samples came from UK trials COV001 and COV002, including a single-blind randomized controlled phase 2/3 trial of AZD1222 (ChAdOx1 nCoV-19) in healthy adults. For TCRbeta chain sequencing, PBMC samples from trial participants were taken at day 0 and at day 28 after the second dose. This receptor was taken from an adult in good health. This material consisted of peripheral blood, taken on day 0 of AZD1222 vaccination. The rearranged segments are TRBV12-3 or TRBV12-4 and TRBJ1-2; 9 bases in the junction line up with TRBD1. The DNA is TGTGCCAGCAGTTATAGGACAGGGGAAGGCTACACCTTC. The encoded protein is CASSYRTGEGYTF.